Below, one T cell receptor beta chain is given with its context. Which antigen it targets is not known. The input lacks base qualities; no much larger clone sits a single base away. These data are taken from a study of CD8 T cells in ankylosing spondylitis (dated by TCRdb to the late 2010s). With regard to the full study: The study set out to find disease-linked TCR variants by profiling T cell receptor beta repertoires in ankylosing spondylitis patients and healthy donors. Peripheral blood was sampled, and synovial fluid was additionally collected from ankylosing spondylitis patients. In total, the full study cohort was made up of nearly 110 healthy donors and 25 or so ankylosing spondylitis patients.

Looking up the germline V gene yields CDR1 MDHEN and CDR2 SYDVKM. Reading from cysteine to phenylalanine, the CDR3 counts 14 amino acids. Here the CDR3 DNA is all that survives: 42 bases in frame from base 1. The junction shows trimming of 6 bases on V and 2 bases on J, plus 12 bases between the germline ends. The sequencer was an Illumina HiSeq 2500. Quantitative 5'-RACE with molecular barcodes was the method used to prepare the TCR beta libraries. In the source study's methods: To identify disease-linked TCR variants, a new computational method was used, one built on a probabilistic model of VDJ rearrangement. TCRdb redid the processing of the public reads, applying fastp at Q25 and MiXCR, and retained in-frame beta chains. Rows are unified per CDR3 protein, each entry keeping the most common DNA and genes. The V and J calls shown here were made by TCRdb, not taken from the authors' results. The sample includes under 150,000 distinct CDR3 sequences, with roughly 15% observed a single time. The ten largest clones capture around a third of the sample.

Broader findings and caveats from the paper: The disease-linked clones were reported as significantly enriched in matched synovial fluid samples from ankylosing spondylitis patients. Some motif variants were previously reported in synovial fluid and blood of reactive arthritis patients, suggesting common disease-initiation mechanisms. In peripheral blood, the disease-linked clones were found at relatively low frequencies and had a CD8+ phenotype. Blood from ankylosing spondylitis patients appeared to be characterized by a TCR beta motif composed of several highly homologous amino acid variants.

This receptor was obtained from a male donor with ankylosing spondylitis. The specimen sequenced was blood, either unsorted or a sorted T cell fraction (not recorded which). The chain employs TRBV28 and TRBJ2-3; a tentative D match to TRBD2 spans 6 bases. The DNA reads TGTGCCAGCAGCCTACTAGCTGCCACAGATACGCAGTATTTT. It is translated as CASSLLAATDTQYF.